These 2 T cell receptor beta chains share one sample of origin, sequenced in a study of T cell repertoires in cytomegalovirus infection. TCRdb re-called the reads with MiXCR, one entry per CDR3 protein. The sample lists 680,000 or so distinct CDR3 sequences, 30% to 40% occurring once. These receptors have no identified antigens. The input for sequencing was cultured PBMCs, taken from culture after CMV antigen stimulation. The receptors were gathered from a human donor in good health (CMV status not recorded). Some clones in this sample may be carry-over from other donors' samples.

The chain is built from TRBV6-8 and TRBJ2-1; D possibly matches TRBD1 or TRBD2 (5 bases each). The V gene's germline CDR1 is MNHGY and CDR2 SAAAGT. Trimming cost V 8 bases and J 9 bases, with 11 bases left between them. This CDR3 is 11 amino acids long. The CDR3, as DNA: TGTGCCAGCCGCAGGGAGAGTGAGCAGTTCTTC. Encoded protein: CASRRESEQFF.

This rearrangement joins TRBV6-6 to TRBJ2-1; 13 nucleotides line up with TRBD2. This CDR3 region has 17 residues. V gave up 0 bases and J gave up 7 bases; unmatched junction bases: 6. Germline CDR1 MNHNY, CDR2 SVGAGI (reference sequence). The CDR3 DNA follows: TGTGCCAGCAGTTACTCCCGGGGGACTAGCGGGGTGAATGAGCAGTTCTTC. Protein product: CASSYSRGTSGVNEQFF.